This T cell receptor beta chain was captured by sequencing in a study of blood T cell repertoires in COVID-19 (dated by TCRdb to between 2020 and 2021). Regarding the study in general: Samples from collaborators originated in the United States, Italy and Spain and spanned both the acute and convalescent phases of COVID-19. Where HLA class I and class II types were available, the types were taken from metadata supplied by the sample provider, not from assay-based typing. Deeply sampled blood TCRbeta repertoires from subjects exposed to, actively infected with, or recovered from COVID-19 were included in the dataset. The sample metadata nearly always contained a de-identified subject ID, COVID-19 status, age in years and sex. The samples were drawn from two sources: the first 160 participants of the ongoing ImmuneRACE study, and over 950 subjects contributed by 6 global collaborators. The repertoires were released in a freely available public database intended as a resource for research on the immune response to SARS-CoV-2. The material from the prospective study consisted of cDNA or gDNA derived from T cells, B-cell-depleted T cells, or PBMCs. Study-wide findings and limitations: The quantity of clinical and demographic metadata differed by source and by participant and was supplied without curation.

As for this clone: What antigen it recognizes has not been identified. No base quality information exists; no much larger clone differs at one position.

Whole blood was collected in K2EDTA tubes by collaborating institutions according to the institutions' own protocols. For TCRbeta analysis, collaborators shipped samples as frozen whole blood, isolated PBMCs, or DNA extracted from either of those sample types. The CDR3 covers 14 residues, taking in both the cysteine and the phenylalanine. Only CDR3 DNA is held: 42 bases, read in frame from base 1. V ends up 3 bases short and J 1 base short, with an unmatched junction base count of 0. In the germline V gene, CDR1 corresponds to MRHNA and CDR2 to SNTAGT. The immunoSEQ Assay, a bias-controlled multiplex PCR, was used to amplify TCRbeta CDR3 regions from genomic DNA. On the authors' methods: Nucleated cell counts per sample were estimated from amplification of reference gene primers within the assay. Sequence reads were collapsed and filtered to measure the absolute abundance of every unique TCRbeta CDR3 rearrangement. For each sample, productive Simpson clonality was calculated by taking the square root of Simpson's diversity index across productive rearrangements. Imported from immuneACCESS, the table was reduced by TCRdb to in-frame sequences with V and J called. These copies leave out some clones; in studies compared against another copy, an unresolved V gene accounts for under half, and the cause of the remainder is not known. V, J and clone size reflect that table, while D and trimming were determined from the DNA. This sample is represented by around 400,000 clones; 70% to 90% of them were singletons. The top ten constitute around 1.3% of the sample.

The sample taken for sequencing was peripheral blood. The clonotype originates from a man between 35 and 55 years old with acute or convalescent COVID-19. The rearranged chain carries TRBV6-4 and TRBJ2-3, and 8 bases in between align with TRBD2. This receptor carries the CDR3 CASSERGGTDTQYF. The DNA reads TGTGCCAGCAGTGAGCGGGGGGGCACAGATACGCAGTATTTT.